The present entry profiles one T cell receptor (beta chain) with its context. Its target is not known. The data originate from a study of post-analysis software for immune sequencing data. Study background: Several disease courses (relapsing-remitting, secondary progressive and progressive-relapsing) of multiple sclerosis were included. Notes on the study in general: Higher frequency in patients than in controls was seen for roughly five TRBV segments, with TRBV5-6, TRBV5-1 and TRBV20-1 among them. Relative to controls, patients with multiple sclerosis showed significantly lower normalized Chao1 diversity.

This CDR3 comprises 16 residues. After removal of 3 bases from V and 0 bases from J, the junction contained 4 bases not matched to a gene. The germline gives CDR1 LNHNV, CDR2 YYDKDF (reference sequence). Libraries were made from TCR beta cDNA, and they carried unique molecular identifiers. From roughly 1 to 10 million T cells, 400,000 to 650,000 cDNA molecules were obtained. Each CDR3 protein gets one entry after TCRdb re-called the PCR reads with MiXCR. This sample carries approximately 660,000 distinct CDR3 sequences, approximately 60% of them seen once, and the ten largest clones take around 11%. Sequencing was done on a sample of blood. This TCR was sampled from a girl between 2 and 10 years old with multiple sclerosis. The chain combines TRBV15 with TRBJ1-5; 8 nucleotides match TRBD1. This CDR3 is CATSRVTGVSNQPQHF. The CDR3, as DNA: TGTGCCACCAGCAGGGTGACAGGGGTTAGCAATCAGCCCCAGCATTTT.